This T cell receptor (beta chain) was sequenced for a study of CD8+ T cells in alopecia areata. Regarding treatment: oral pan-JAK inhibitor, 5-10 mg twice daily. Germline V gene data show CDR1 as LGHNA and CDR2 as YNFKEQ. The CDR3 is 16 residues long. V lost 0 bases and J lost 1; bases outside the gene matches: 3. RNA, once extracted, was reverse transcribed into cDNA for use as the sequencing template. Assay used: immunoSEQ multiplex PCR; TCRdb lists only in-frame clones, some missing. The sample lists roughly 110,000 clones, roughly 84% occurring once. As regards this clone: The same CDR3 can be traced to other DNA sequences in this sample.

The rearrangement joins TRBV4-2 to TRBJ2-7, with 10 bases lining up with TRBD1. The material was CD8+ T cells sorted from blood, obtained at week 24, from a patient treated with tofacitinib. The clonotype originates from a human donor with alopecia areata. The DNA of the CDR3 is TGTGCCAGCAGCCAAGAAGGGACAGGGGCATCCTACGAGCAGTACTTC. It yields the protein CASSQEGTGASYEQYF.